Below are 30 T cell receptor beta chains sequenced from a single sample in a study of cytomegalovirus exposure and HLA in healthy donors. The PCR contained 60 Vbeta and 13 Jbeta primers. Sequenced by immunoSEQ multiplex PCR; TCRdb stores in-frame clones only, minus some. Of about 190,000 clones listed, roughly 80% were seen once; the top ten hold approximately 2%. Sequencing input: PBMCs. Source of these receptors: a woman under 40 in good health and CMV-seropositive.

This clone was detected only a few times. Mismatch with germline at one junction end may stem from a read error. The chain has TRBV5-4 and TRBJ2-1, with D perhaps TRBD2 (6 bases). The CDR3 is 11 amino acids. Germline CDR1 reads SGHNT; CDR2 reads YYREEE (reference sequence). CDR3 sequence reads: CASSARDSRLF. In DNA form, the CDR3 reads TGTGCCAGCAGCGCCCGGGACTCGAGACTCTTC. Looking up the rest from reference TRBV5-4 and TRBJ2-1 gives the full variable domain: ETGVTQSPTHLIKTRGQQVTLRCSSQSGHNTVSWYQQALGQGPQFIFQYYREEENGRGNFPPRFSGLQFPNYSSELNVNALELDDSALYLCASSARDSRLFGPGTRLTVL.

The chain carries TRBV9 and TRBJ1-3; D uncertain. The length of the CDR3 is 13 residues. The V gene lost 8 bases and the J gene lost 2 bases, with 11 bases spanning the gap. Per germline, CDR1 SGDLS and CDR2 YYNGEE. The CDR3 loop is CASSFSAGNTIYF. CDR3 DNA: TGTGCCAGTTCCTTTAGCGCTGGAAACACCATATATTTT.

The chain is built from TRBV28 and TRBJ1-2; maybe TRBD1 (5 bases). CDR3 length equals 16 residues. V lost 6 bases and J lost 7, with 24 bases in between. Germline V gene lookup returns CDR1 MDHEN and CDR2 SYDVKM. The CDR3: CASRDQGIGFVGGYTF. CDR3 nucleotide sequence: TGTGCCAGCAGGGACCAGGGAATCGGCTTCGTGGGTGGCTACACCTTC.

This chain connects TRBV15 to TRBJ2-5; D gene ambiguous. The V end lost 3 bases, the J end lost 0 bases, and 11 bases lay between the germline ends. This CDR3 is built from 15 residues. CDR1 is LNHNV and CDR2 is YYDKDF in the germline V gene (reference sequence). This CDR3 reads CATSSSHAYQETQYF. CDR3 DNA sequence: TGTGCCACCAGCAGCTCTCACGCGTACCAAGAGACCCAGTACTTC.

The genes are TRBV30 and TRBJ1-6; D perhaps matches TRBD1 (6 bases). Per the germline V gene, CDR1 is GTSNPN and CDR2 is SVGIG (reference sequence). This CDR3 has 14 amino acids. Trimming took 4 bases from V and 10 from J, leaving 17 bases between them. CDR3 DNA: TGTGCCTGGAATAGCAAGGGGGTCCACTCACCCCTCCACTTT. The encoded protein is CAWNSKGVHSPLHF. Using reference TRBV30 and TRBJ1-6 for the parts outside the CDR3, the full variable domain is SQTIHQWPATLVQPVGSPLSLECTVEGTSNPNLYWYRQAAGRGLQLLFYSVGIGQISSEVPQNLSASRPQDRQFILSSKKLLLSDSGFYLCAWNSKGVHSPLHFGNGTRLTVT.

This clone was seen just once. Other DNA sequences in this sample translate to the same CDR3. V gene TRBV5-1 combines with J gene TRBJ1-3; D may be TRBD1 (5 bases). With 3 bases removed from V and 1 base from J, the gap between germline ends came to 8 bases. The germline V gene has CDR1 SGHRS and CDR2 YFSETQ. This CDR3 region has 14 residues. The CDR3 DNA reads as TGCGCCAGCAGCTCGGGGGGATCTGGAAACACCATATATTTT. Protein product: CASSSGGSGNTIYF. Full variable domain (rest looked up from reference TRBV5-1 and TRBJ1-3): KAGVTQTPRYLIKTRGQQVTLSCSPISGHRSVSWYQQTPGQGLQFLFEYFSETQRNKGNFPGRFSGRQFSNSRSEMNVSTLELGDSALYLCASSSGGSGNTIYFGEGSWLTVV.

In its sample, this clone was seen a few times. This CDR3 reads CASSQFSGRALDGEQFF. The CDR3 nucleotides are TGTGCCAGCAGCCAATTCAGCGGGAGGGCCTTAGACGGTGAGCAGTTCTTC. This sequence joins TRBV16 and TRBJ2-1, with TRBD2 matching 10 bases. CDR1 and CDR2 from the germline V gene are KGHSY and FQNENV. There are 17 residues in the CDR3. Trimming cost V 1 base and J 9 bases; bases outside gene matches: 12.

The J gene is TRBJ2-3, the V gene TRBV7-3; the match to TRBD2 covers 10 bases. V shed 1 base and J 2 bases; nucleotides not matched to a gene: 12. The length of the CDR3 is 19 residues. CDR1 and CDR2 (germline): SGHTA, FQGTGA. CDR3 sequence (DNA): TGTGCCAGCAGCTTAAGAGGCCCCTCAGCGGGGGGGACCACAGATACGCAGTATTTT. This sequence encodes CASSLRGPSAGGTTDTQYF.

V usage is TRBV7-6 and J usage is TRBJ2-2; D possibly corresponds to TRBD2 (5 bases). Germline values: CDR1 SGHVS, CDR2 FNYEAQ. V was cut by 5 bases and J by 4 bases, with 8 bases left in between. The CDR3 contains 13 residues. The CDR3 region is CASSRRGTGELFF. In nucleotides, the CDR3 is TGTGCCAGCAGCCGCCGGGGCACCGGGGAGCTGTTTTTT.

The rearrangement joins TRBV29-1 to TRBJ2-5; D gene ambiguous. V lost 1 base and J lost 0, with 6 bases in between. The germline V gene encodes CDR1 SQVTM and CDR2 ANQGSEA. The CDR3 contains 13 residues. The CDR3 DNA follows: TGCAGCGTTGAAGGGCGGCACCAAGAGACCCAGTACTTC. Its translation: CSVEGRHQETQYF.

The rearrangement links TRBV7-9 to TRBJ1-2, with TRBD1 matching 10 bases. Looked up from germline, CDR1 is SEHNR and CDR2 is FQNEAQ (reference sequence). Germline trimming cut 5 bases from V and 2 bases from J; bases unmatched to any gene: 5. The CDR3 has 15 amino acids. CDR3 sequence: CASSDRDRGNYGYTF. The CDR3 region has the DNA TGTGCCAGCAGCGACCGGGACAGGGGAAACTATGGCTACACCTTC.

The chain couples TRBV10-3 to TRBJ2-7; 9 bases are a match to TRBD1. Losses at the gene ends were 5 bases for V and 1 base for J; bases not matched to a gene: 3. Germline V gene sequence: CDR1 ENHRY, CDR2 SYGVKD. This CDR3 comprises 14 residues. The CDR3 loop is CAISRDRVSYEQYF. CDR3 coding DNA: TGTGCCATCAGTCGGGACAGGGTGTCCTACGAGCAGTACTTC.

This clone was counted between two and nine times. The rearrangement uses TRBV20-1 and TRBJ1-2, with TRBD1 identical over 8 bases. This CDR3 is 11 amino acids long. J lost 7 bases, V lost 6 bases, and 4 bases had no gene match. The germline gives CDR1 DFQATT, CDR2 SNEGSKA (reference sequence). The CDR3, as DNA: TGCAGTGCCCGGACAGGGACTGGCTACACCTTC. Translation: CSARTGTGYTF.

The rearrangement uses TRBV7-9 and TRBJ2-1; TRBD2 matches 12 bases. The CDR3 is 17 amino acids. CDR1 is SEHNR, CDR2 FQNEAQ, per germline (reference sequence). V shed 5 bases and J 0 bases; nucleotides not matched to a gene: 5. CDR3 region: CASSPLAGGSSYNEQFF. DNA for the CDR3: TGTGCCAGCAGCCCTCTAGCGGGGGGGAGCTCCTACAATGAGCAGTTCTTC. Together with reference TRBV7-9 and TRBJ2-1, the CDR3 gives the full variable domain: DTGVSQNPRHKITKRGQNVTFRCDPISEHNRLYWYRQTLGQGPEFLTYFQNEAQLEKSRLLSDRFSAERPKGSFSTLEIQRTEQGDSAMYLCASSPLAGGSSYNEQFFGPGTRLTVL.

The chain joins TRBV30 to TRBJ2-1; no clear D gene. The V end lost 4 bases, the J end lost 3 bases, and 10 bases lay between the germline ends. CDR3 length: 13 residues. The V gene's germline CDR1 is GTSNPN and CDR2 SVGIG (reference sequence). The CDR3 spells CAWTRFFYNEQFF. CDR3 bases: TGTGCCTGGACGCGATTCTTCTACAATGAGCAGTTCTTC.

The V gene is TRBV19, the J gene TRBJ2-1, with 7 bases that match TRBD2. CDR1 LNHDA and CDR2 SQIVND come from the germline V gene (reference sequence). V was pared by 4 bases and J by 0 bases, with 6 bases of the junction left unmatched. This CDR3 has 16 amino acids. CDR3 nucleotide sequence: TGTGCCAGTAGTAACCCGGGCGGGGGCTCCTACAATGAGCAGTTCTTC. Translated, it gives CASSNPGGGSYNEQFF.

The chain combines TRBV4-1 with TRBJ2-3; 8 bases map to TRBD1. V lost 4 bases to trimming and J lost 3 bases; unmatched junction nucleotides: 3. Germline CDR1 reads MGHRA; CDR2 reads YSYEKL. This CDR3 region has 14 residues. Written as DNA, the CDR3 is TGCGCCAGCAGCCGACAGGGGAGGACAGATACGCAGTATTTT. Protein product: CASSRQGRTDTQYF.

The table lists this clone with a few counts. The chain carries TRBV19 and TRBJ1-5; D is possibly TRBD1 (5 bases). CDR1 is LNHDA, CDR2 SQIVND, per germline (reference sequence). CDR3 size: 15 residues. Trimming stripped 5 bases from V and 5 bases from J, with 16 bases between. CDR3 sequence (DNA): TGTGCCAGTAGTCCTCTAGGGAGGGACGATCAGCCCCAGCATTTT. Translation gives CASSPLGRDDQPQHF.

V and J are TRBV6-1 and TRBJ2-1, with TRBD2 matching over 11 bases. J lost 8 bases, V lost 8 bases, and 8 bases had no gene match. CDR1 MNHNS and CDR2 SASEGT come from the germline V gene. The CDR3 is made up of 14 amino acids. The CDR3 here is CASRLAGGVHEQFF. The CDR3 coding sequence is TGTGCCAGCCGATTAGCGGGAGGGGTCCATGAGCAGTTCTTC.

This clone has just one count. The chain has TRBV5-4 and TRBJ2-7; TRBD1 might be the D (5 bases). Trimming took off 5 bases at V and 3 bases at J, with 12 bases between the two ends. Germline values: CDR1 SGHNT, CDR2 YYREEE (reference sequence). The CDR3 spans 13 residues. CDR3 loop: CASRQQADYEQYF. The DNA for the CDR3 is TGTGCCAGCAGACAACAGGCCGACTACGAGCAGTACTTC.

CDR3 in amino acids: CASSKSGRGFGELFF. As DNA, the CDR3 is TGTGCCAGCAGTAAAAGCGGGAGGGGCTTCGGGGAGCTGTTTTTT. The J gene is TRBJ2-2, the V gene TRBV6-5, with TRBD2 matching over 10 bases. Germline V gives CDR1 MNHEY, CDR2 SVGAGI. Germline trimming cut 5 bases from V and 7 bases from J; bases unmatched to any gene: 7. This CDR3 is 15 amino acids long.

The rearrangement uses TRBV9 and TRBJ2-7; D is perhaps TRBD1 (5 bases). This CDR3 is 14 amino acids long. Per germline, CDR1 SGDLS and CDR2 YYNGEE. The germline V and J ends were trimmed by 2 bases and 5 bases, with 14 bases remaining between them. CDR3 coding DNA: TGTGCCAGCAGCGTGCTGGACCAGGGCAACGAGCAGTACTTC. Encoded protein: CASSVLDQGNEQYF.

The rearrangement links TRBV6-4 to TRBJ1-1, with TRBD1 matching 8 bases. Germline V lookup: CDR1 MRHNA, CDR2 SNTAGT. The CDR3 loop spans 14 amino acids. V lost 3 bases, J lost 2 bases, and 2 bases stayed unmatched. The CDR3 sequence: CASSEGTGNTEAFF. CDR3 DNA sequence: TGTGCCAGCAGTGAAGGGACAGGAAACACTGAAGCTTTCTTT.

The chain uses TRBV16 and TRBJ1-2; D may be TRBD1 (6 bases). Germline lookup yields CDR1 KGHSY and CDR2 FQNENV. This CDR3 is built from 14 residues. The V and J ends lost 2 bases and 7 bases respectively, with 14 bases between them. The CDR3 coding sequence is TGTGCCAGCAGCCAAGCAACAGGGAGTAGTGGCTACACCTTC. Its translation: CASSQATGSSGYTF.

The chain recombines TRBV6-5 with TRBJ2-7; TRBD1 agrees at 9 bases. Germline values: CDR1 MNHEY, CDR2 SVGAGI. Trimming cost V 6 bases and J 3 bases; bases outside gene matches: 6. The CDR3 runs to 14 residues. The CDR3 coding sequence is TGTGCCAGCAGGTCCCGACAGGGGGGCTACGAGCAGTACTTC. The encoded protein is CASRSRQGGYEQYF.

V and J are TRBV7-6 and TRBJ1-2, with TRBD1 as a possible D gene (5 bases). V dropped 3 bases and J dropped 4 bases, with 9 bases sitting between them. Germline lookup yields CDR1 SGHVS and CDR2 FNYEAQ. This CDR3 contains 13 residues. The CDR3 sequence: CASSFGQGYGYTF. The CDR3 DNA follows: TGTGCCAGCAGCTTTGGCCAGGGCTATGGCTACACCTTC.

On this clone: This CDR3 is also generated by other DNA sequences in the sample. V and J are TRBV5-6 and TRBJ2-3; 7 bases are a match to TRBD2. J lost 0 bases, V lost 3 bases, and 1 base had no gene match. CDR3 size: 14 residues. The germline gives CDR1 SGHDT, CDR2 YYEEEE. This CDR3 reads CASSSSGSTDTQYF. In DNA, the CDR3 is TGTGCCAGCAGCTCTAGCGGAAGCACAGATACGCAGTATTTT.

This clone was seen just once. This sequence joins TRBV6-6 and TRBJ1-1, with a tentative D call TRBD1 (6 bases). This CDR3 contains 14 residues. CDR1 MNHNY and CDR2 SVGAGI come from the germline V gene (reference sequence). Trimming stripped 7 bases from V and 6 bases from J, with 18 bases between. The CDR3 DNA reads TGTGCCAGCACCGTCCCCATGCGGGGGCCTGAAGCTTTCTTT. This translates into CASTVPMRGPEAFF.

The chain is built from TRBV5-6 and TRBJ2-7, with 12 positions matching TRBD1. The CDR3 totals 15 residues. Trimming removed 3 bases from V and 7 bases from J; junction bases left unmatched: 8. The germline gives CDR1 SGHDT, CDR2 YYEEEE. The CDR3 sequence is CASSSTGTGGLEQYF. DNA for the CDR3: TGTGCCAGCAGCTCAACCGGGACAGGGGGCCTGGAGCAGTACTTC.

V gene TRBV7-2 combines with J gene TRBJ2-5, with a possible D match to TRBD2 (6 bases). The V end was cut by 3 bases, the J end by 3 bases, with 8 bases between. The germline CDR1 and CDR2 sequences are SGHTA and FQGNSA. There are 13 residues in the CDR3. CDR3 sequence: CASSFGREETQYF. In DNA form, the CDR3 reads TGTGCCAGCAGCTTCGGGAGAGAAGAGACCCAGTACTTC.